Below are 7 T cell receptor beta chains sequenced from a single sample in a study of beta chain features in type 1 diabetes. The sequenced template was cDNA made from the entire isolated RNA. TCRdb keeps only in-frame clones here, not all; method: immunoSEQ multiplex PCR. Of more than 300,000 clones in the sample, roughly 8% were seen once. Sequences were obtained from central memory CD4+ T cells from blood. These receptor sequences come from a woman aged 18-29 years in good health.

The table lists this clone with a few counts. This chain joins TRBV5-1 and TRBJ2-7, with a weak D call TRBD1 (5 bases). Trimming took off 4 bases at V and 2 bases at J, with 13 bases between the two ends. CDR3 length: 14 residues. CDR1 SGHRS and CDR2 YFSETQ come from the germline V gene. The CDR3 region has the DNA TGCGCCAGCAGCCCCGGACAAAACGCCTACGAGCAGTACTTC. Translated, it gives CASSPGQNAYEQYF. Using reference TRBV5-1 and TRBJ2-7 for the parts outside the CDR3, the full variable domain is KAGVTQTPRYLIKTRGQQVTLSCSPISGHRSVSWYQQTPGQGLQFLFEYFSETQRNKGNFPGRFSGRQFSNSRSEMNVSTLELGDSALYLCASSPGQNAYEQYFGPGTRLTVT.

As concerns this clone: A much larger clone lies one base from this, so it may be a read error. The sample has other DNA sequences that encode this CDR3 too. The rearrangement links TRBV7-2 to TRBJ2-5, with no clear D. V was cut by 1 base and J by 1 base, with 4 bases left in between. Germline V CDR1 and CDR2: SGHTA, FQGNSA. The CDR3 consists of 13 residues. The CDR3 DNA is TGTGCCAGCAGCTTAGGAGTCCAAGAGACCCAGTACTTC. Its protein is CASSLGVQETQYF.

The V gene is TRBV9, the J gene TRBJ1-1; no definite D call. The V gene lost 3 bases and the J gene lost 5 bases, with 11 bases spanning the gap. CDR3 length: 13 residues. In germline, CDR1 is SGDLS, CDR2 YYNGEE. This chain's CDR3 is CASSASVGTEAFF. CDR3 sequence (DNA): TGTGCCAGCAGCGCCTCAGTTGGGACTGAAGCTTTCTTT.

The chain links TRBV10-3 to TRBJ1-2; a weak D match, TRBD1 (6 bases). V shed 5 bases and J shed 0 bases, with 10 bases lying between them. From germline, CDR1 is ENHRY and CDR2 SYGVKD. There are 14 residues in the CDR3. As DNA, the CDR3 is TGTGCCATCAGTCTACAGGGTTCTAACTATGGCTACACCTTC. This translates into CAISLQGSNYGYTF.

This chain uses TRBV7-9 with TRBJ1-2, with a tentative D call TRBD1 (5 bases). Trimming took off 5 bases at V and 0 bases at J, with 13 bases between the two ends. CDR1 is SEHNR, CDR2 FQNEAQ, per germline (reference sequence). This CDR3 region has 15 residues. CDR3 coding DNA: TGTGCCAGCAGCGGAGGTACAGGCGCTAACTATGGCTACACCTTC. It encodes CASSGGTGANYGYTF.

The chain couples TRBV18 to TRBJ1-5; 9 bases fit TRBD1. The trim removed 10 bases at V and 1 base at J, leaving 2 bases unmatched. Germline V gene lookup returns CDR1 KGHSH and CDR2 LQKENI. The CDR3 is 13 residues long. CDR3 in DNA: TGTGCCACGACAGGGGGGAGCAATCAGCCCCAGCATTTT. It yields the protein CATTGGSNQPQHF.

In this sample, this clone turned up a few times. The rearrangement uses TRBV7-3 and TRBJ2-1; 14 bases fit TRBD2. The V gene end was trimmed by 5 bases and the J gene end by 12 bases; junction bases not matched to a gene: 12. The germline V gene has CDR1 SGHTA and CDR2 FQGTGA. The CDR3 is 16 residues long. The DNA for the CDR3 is TGTGCCAGCAGCGCAGCGGGGACTAGCGGGAGTGGTGGGCAGTTCTTC. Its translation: CASSAAGTSGSGGQFF.